The T cell receptor beta chain under discussion was sequenced for a study of graft-versus-host responses after intestinal transplantation. Study information: Uniformly, recipients were administered anti-thymocyte globulin induction with subsequent tacrolimus and steroids for approximately three years. General study results and limits: In recipient marrow, GvH clones were found, and some appeared first in ileum or blood. When patients had graft-donor T cell macrochimerism, their allografts held high graft-versus-host to host-versus-graft clonal ratios. Association was observed between peak circulating GvH clone levels and early post-transplant HvG declines.

Graft specimens yielded both intraepithelial and lamina propria lymphocytes. With 1 base removed from V and 2 bases from J, the gap between germline ends came to 6 bases. The CDR3 consists of 13 residues. Germline V lookup: CDR1 SEHNR, CDR2 FQNEAQ (reference sequence). Note on this clone: The antigen remains undetermined.

Sequenced by immunoSEQ multiplex PCR; TCRdb stores in-frame clones only, minus some. Of 3,500 to 5,500 clones in the sample, approximately 77% are singletons; the top ten hold around 7.7%. V and J are TRBV7-9 and TRBJ2-7; the D is unclear. The TCR was taken from a human patient who received an intestinal transplant, so some T cells may come from the graft donor. This sample comprised ileum tissue, obtained 9 days after transplant. This chain's CDR3 is CASSLDIAYEQYF. For the CDR3, the DNA is TGTGCCAGCAGCTTAGACATAGCCTACGAGCAGTACTTC.